In its sample, the clone carrying this TCR beta chain was seen once. The data stem from a study of blood T cell repertoires in COVID-19. Across the whole study: T cells, B-cell-depleted T cells, or PBMCs supplied cDNA or gDNA.

Trimming cost V 4 bases and J 8 bases, with 14 bases left between them. This CDR3 is built from 13 residues. Study members were between roughly 18 and 100 years old and lived in over 20 US regions. Generated by immunoSEQ multiplex PCR, the TCRdb table keeps only in-frame clones and is missing some. The sample consists of 380,000 or so clones, around 90% of them appearing once. The J gene is TRBJ1-1, the V gene TRBV12-3 or TRBV12-4; TRBD1 is a possible D gene (6 bases). The clonotype was recovered from a woman in her thirties or forties with acute COVID-19. Sample: PBMCs or T cells enriched from blood (not recorded which). The CDR3 DNA is TGTGCCAGCAGTTCAGATCCAGGGGCCGAAGCTTTCTTT. This translates into CASSSDPGAEAFF.